This T cell receptor beta chain is drawn from a study of shared clonotypes between healthy human individuals. Evenly divided among several immunoSEQ plates was the genomic DNA of each subset. Data came from immunoSEQ multiplex PCR; TCRdb stores just in-frame clones and leaves some out. The table records approximately 500,000 clones, around four fifths of them present only once. Germline V lookup: CDR1 MRHNA, CDR2 SNTAGT. CDR3 length equals 15 residues. V gave up 7 bases and J gave up 7 bases; unmatched junction bases: 9. There were only Caucasian adults among the donors, and all lived in Nashville, Tennessee.

The sequencing input was PBMCs. The chain recombines TRBV6-4 with TRBJ2-7; 14 positions match TRBD2. This TCR was sampled from a woman aged 40 to 50 in good health. Some clones in this sample may be carry-over from other donors' samples. CDR3 in amino acids: CASIPSGLAGEEQYF. Written as DNA, the CDR3 is TGTGCCAGCATTCCCTCGGGACTAGCGGGAGAAGAGCAGTACTTC.